One and the same sample provided the 4 T cell receptor beta chains below, sequenced in a study of beta chain features in type 1 diabetes. Overall study results and limits: When Type 1 diabetes patients were examined, their TCRB CDR3s proved moderately but significantly shorter in all four CD4+ subsets.

Their cognate antigens are unknown. Investigators reverse transcribed all isolated RNA, so they sequenced expressed TCRB transcripts. TCRdb keeps only in-frame clones here, not all; method: immunoSEQ multiplex PCR. The table has around 150,000 clones, approximately 62% seen once. Sequenced sample: naive CD4+ T cells from blood. These receptors originate from a man aged 25-40 years with type 1 diabetes.

Only a few counts were recorded for this clone. The gene calls are TRBV10-3 and TRBJ2-5; D not resolved. V was pared by 8 bases and J by 1 base, with 8 bases between. Looked up from germline, CDR1 is ENHRY and CDR2 is SYGVKD. This CDR3 has 12 amino acids. For the CDR3, the DNA is TGTGCCATCGGAACCTTCCAAGAGACCCAGTACTTC. Its translation: CAIGTFQETQYF.

The V gene is TRBV4-3, the J gene TRBJ2-3; 9 bases map to TRBD1. The CDR3 length is 16 residues. V shed 1 base, J shed 4 bases, and the junction held 6 bases outside the gene matches. Germline V CDR1 and CDR2: LGHNA, YSLEER. For the CDR3, the DNA is TGCGCCAGCAGCCAAGGATCATGGACAGGGGCAGATACGCAGTATTTT. Translating gives CASSQGSWTGADTQYF.

A few counts support this clone. The genes are TRBV2 and TRBJ2-6; D is ambiguous. CDR3 length: 14 amino acids. Germline V gene sequence: CDR1 SNHLY, CDR2 FYNNEI. The ends were cut back, 4 bases at V and 0 bases at J, with 4 bases in the middle. The CDR3 sequence: CASSVDSGANVLTF. In DNA form, the CDR3 reads TGTGCCAGCAGTGTAGACTCTGGGGCCAACGTCCTGACTTTC.

The chain couples TRBV9 to TRBJ1-4, with 7 bases identical to TRBD1. J lost 4 bases, V lost 2 bases, and 2 bases had no gene match. The germline V gene encodes CDR1 SGDLS and CDR2 YYNGEE. This CDR3 region has 14 residues. The CDR3 nucleotides read TGTGCCAGCAGCGTCGGGACAGTTAATGAAAAACTGTTTTTT. It translates to CASSVGTVNEKLFF.